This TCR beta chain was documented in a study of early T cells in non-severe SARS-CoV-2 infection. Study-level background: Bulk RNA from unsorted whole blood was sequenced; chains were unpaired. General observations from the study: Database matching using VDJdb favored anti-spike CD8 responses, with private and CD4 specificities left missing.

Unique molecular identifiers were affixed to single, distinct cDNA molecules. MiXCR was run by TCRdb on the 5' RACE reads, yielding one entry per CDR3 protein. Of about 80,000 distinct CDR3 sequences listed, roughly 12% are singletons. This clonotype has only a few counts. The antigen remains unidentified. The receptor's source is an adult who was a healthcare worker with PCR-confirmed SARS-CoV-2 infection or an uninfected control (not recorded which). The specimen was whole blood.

The CDR3 region is CASSQDRGGRLRYEQYF. The CDR3, as DNA: TGTGCCAGCAGCCAAGACCGTGGCGGGAGGTTGAGATACGAGCAGTACTTC. V gene TRBV3-1 combines with J gene TRBJ2-7; 8 bases line up with TRBD2. This CDR3 is built from 17 residues. Trimming removed 0 bases from V and 4 bases from J; junction bases left unmatched: 11. Germline assignment: CDR1 LGHDT and CDR2 YNNKEL (reference sequence).